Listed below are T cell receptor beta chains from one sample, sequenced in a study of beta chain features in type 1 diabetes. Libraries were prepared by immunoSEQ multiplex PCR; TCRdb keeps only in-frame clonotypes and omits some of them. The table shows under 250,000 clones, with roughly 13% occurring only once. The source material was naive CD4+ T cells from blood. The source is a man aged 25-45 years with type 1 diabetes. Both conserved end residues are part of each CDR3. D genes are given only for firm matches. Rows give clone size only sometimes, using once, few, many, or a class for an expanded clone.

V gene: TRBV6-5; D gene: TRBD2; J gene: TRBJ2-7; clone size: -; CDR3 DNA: TGTGCCAGCAGTGAACTAGCGGGGATCTACGAGCAGTACTTC; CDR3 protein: CASSELAGIYEQYF
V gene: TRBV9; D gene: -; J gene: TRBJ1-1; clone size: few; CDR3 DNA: TGTGCCAGCAGCGTAGACCCCCGGGGATCTATGAACACTGAAGCTTTCTTT; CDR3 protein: CASSVDPRGSMNTEAFF
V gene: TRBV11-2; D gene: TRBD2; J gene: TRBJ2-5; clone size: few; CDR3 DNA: TGTGCCAGCAGCCGGACTTTCGGGGGGGAAGAGACCCAGTACTTC; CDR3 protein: CASSRTFGGEETQYF
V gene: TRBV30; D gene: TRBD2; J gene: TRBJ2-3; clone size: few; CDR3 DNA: TGTGCCTGGAGACTAGCGGGGTTAGATACGCAGTATTTT; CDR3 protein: CAWRLAGLDTQYF
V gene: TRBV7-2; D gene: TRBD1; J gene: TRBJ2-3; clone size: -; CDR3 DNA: TGTGCCAGCAGCCCGGACAGGGTGGGAGATACGCAGTATTTT; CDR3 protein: CASSPDRVGDTQYF
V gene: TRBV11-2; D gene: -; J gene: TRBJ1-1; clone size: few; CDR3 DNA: TGTGCCAGCAGCTCTACGGGGGACACTGAAGCTTTCTTT; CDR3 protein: CASSSTGDTEAFF
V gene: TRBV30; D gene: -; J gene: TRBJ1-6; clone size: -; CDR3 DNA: TGTGCCTGGGGACTGGGACATACTAATTCACCCCTCCACTTT; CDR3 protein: CAWGLGHTNSPLHF
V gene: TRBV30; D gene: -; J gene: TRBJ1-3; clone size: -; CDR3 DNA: TGTGCCTGGAGTGTAAACTTACGAGGAAACACCATATATTTT; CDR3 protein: CAWSVNLRGNTIYF
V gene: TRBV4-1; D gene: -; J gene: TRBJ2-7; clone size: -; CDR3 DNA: TGCGCCAGCAGCCAGGGTGACAGGCGCCCCACCTACGAGCAGTACTTC; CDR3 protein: CASSQGDRRPTYEQYF
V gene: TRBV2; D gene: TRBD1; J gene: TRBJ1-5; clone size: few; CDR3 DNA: TGTGCCAGCAGAGAGACAGGGGATCAGCCCCAGCATTTT; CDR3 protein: CASRETGDQPQHF
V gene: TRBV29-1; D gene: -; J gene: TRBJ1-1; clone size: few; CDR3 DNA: TGCAGCGTTGATGTCCAGGGGCCTGAAGCTTTCTTT; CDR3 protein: CSVDVQGPEAFF
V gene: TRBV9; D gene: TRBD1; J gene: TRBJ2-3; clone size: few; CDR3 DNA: TGTGCCAGCAGCGTAGAGACAGGGGGTTCAGGAGATACGCAGTATTTT; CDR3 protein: CASSVETGGSGDTQYF
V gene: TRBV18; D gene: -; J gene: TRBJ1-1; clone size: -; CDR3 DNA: TGTGCCAGCTCACCCAGGGACACCAACACTGAAGCTTTCTTT; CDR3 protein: CASSPRDTNTEAFF
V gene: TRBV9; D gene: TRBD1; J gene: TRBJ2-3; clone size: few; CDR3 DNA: TGTGCCAGCAGCGTAGTTACAGGGGGCACAGATACGCAGTATTTT; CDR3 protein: CASSVVTGGTDTQYF
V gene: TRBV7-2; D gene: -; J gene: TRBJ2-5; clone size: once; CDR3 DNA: TGTGCCAGCAGCAGAGGGGGAGAGACCCAGTACTTC; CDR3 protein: CASSRGGETQYF
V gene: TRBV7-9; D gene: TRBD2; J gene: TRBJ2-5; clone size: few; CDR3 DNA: TGTGCCAGCAGCAGTAGGGCCCGGGGACTAGCGGGGGGCCCAGAGACCCAGTACTTC; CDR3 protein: CASSSRARGLAGGPETQYF
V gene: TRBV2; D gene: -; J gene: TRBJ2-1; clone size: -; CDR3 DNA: TGTGCCAGCACTAGAGCAGCAGAGCAGTTCTTC; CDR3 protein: CASTRAAEQFF
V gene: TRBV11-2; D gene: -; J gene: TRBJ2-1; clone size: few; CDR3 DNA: TGTGCCAGCAGCTCACCGCAGGGAAGATACAATGAGCAGTTCTTC; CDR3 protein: CASSSPQGRYNEQFF
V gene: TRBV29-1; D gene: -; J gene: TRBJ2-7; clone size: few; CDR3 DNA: TGCAGCGCCCTCCTCTCGGGCGAGCAGTACTTC; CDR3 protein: CSALLSGEQYF
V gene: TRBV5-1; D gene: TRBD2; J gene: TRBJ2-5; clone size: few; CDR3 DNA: TGCGCCAGCAGCGTAGCGGGAGGGAAGGAGGAGACCCAGTACTTC; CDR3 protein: CASSVAGGKEETQYF
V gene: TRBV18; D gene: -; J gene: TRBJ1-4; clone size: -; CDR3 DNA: TGTGCCAGCTCACCACCGCAGGGTGTCCGTGAAAAACTGTTTTTT; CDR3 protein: CASSPPQGVREKLFF
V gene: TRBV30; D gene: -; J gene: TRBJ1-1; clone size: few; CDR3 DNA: TGTGCCTGGGAAACGGGGAACACTGAAGCTTTCTTT; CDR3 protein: CAWETGNTEAFF
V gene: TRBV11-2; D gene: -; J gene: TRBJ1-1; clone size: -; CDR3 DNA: TGTGCCAGCAGCTCCGCGCCCAGGGGCACCCACACTGAAGCTTTCTTT; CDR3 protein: CASSSAPRGTHTEAFF
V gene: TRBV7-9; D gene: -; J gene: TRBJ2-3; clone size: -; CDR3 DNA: TGTGCCAGCAGCACTAGCACAGATACGCAGTATTTT; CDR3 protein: CASSTSTDTQYF
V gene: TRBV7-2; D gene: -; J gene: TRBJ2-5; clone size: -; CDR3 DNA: TGTGCCAGCAGCTTACTGTTCCAAGAGACCCAGTACTTC; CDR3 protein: CASSLLFQETQYF
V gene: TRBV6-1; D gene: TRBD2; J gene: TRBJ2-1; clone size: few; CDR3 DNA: TGTGCCAGCGGGACTAGCGGGAGGAATGAGCAGTTCTTC; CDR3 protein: CASGTSGRNEQFF
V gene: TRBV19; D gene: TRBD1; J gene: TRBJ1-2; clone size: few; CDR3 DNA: TGTGCCAGTAGTACCCGTGGACAGGGTGTGAACTATGGCTACACCTTC; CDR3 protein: CASSTRGQGVNYGYTF
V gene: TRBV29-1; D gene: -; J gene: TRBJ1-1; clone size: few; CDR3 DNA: TGCAGCGTTGAAGGGTTGCAGGGAAAGAACACTGAAGCTTTCTTT; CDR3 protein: CSVEGLQGKNTEAFF
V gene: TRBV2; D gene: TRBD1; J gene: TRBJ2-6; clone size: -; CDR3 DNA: TGTGCCAGCAGTCCCTCCGACAGGGCTGGGGCCAACGTCCTGACTTTC; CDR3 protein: CASSPSDRAGANVLTF
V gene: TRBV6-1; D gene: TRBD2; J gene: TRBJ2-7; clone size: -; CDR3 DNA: TGTGCCAGCAGTGCAATAGCGGGAGGGCCCTCTCGCTCCTACGAGCAGTACTTC; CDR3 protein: CASSAIAGGPSRSYEQYF
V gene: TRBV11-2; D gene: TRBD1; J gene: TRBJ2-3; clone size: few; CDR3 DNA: TGTGCCAGCAGGTATCCGGGACAGAAGTCAGATACGCAGTATTTT; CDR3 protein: CASRYPGQKSDTQYF
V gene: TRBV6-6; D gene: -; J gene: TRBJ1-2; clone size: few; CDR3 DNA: TGTGCCAGCACCCCAACACAAGCCCCCCTCGGGGTCACCTTC; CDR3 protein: CASTPTQAPLGVTF
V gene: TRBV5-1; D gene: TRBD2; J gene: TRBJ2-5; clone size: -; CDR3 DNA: TGCGCCAGCAGCCGATCGCGGGGGGGGCGGCAAGAGACCCAGTACTTC; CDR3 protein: CASSRSRGGRQETQYF
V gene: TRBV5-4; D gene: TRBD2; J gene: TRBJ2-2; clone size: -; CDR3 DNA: TGTGCCAGCAGCTTGGCGGCTAGCGGGAGCACCGGGGAGCTGTTTTTT; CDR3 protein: CASSLAASGSTGELFF
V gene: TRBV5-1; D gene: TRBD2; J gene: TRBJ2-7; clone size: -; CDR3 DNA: TGCGCCAGCAGCTTCGATAGCGGGGGATACGAGCAGTACTTC; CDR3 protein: CASSFDSGGYEQYF
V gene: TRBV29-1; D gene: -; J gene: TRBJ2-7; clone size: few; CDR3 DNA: TGCAGCGTTGAGGCGGGCAGTTCCTACGAGCAGTGCTTC; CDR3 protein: CSVEAGSSYEQCF